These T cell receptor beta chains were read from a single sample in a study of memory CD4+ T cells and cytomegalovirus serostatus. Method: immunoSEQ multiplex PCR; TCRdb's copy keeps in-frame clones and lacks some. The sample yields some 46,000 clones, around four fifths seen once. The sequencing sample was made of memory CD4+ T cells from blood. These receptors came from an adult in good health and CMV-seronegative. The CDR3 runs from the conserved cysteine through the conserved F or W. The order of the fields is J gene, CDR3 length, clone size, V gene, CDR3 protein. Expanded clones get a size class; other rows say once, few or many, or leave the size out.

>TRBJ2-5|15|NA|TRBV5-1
CASSLAGTNDETQYF
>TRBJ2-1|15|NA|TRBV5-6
CASSLNGGPYNEQFF
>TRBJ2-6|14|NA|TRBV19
CASSISAGANVLTF
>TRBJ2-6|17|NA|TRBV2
CASSGGTGGTGANVLTF
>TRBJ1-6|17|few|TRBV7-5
CARSSATGSSYNSPLHF
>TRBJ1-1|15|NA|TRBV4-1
CASSPVGGKYTEAFF
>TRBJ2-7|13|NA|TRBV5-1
CASSLEGAYEQYF
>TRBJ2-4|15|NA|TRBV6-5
CASRPDRGLKNIQYF
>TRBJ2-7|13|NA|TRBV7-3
CASSITHAYEQYF
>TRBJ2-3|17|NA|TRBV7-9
CASSLLPSGGSTDTQYF
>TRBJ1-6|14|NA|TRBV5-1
CASSVNVNNSPLHF
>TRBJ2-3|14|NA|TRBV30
CAWRLAGGPDTQYF
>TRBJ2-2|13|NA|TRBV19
CASKDVNTGELFF
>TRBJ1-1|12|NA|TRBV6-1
CASSRSNTEAFF
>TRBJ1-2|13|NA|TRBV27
CASSIQGIDGYTF
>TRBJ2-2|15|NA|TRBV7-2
CASSQSTGFSGELFF
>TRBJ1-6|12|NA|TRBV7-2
CASSLDSSPLHF
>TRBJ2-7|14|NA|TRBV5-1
CASSAQGVSGEQYF
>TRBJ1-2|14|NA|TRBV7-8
CASSDRAKDYGYTF
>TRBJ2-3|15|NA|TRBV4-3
CASSPGGSGTDTQYF
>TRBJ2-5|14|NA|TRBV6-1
CASSGGQRGETQYF
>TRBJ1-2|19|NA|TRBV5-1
CASSLVPDRGPKKDYGYTF
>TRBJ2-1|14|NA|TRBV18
CASSPSGQGAEQFF
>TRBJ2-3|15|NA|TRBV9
CASSVRGFNTDTQYF
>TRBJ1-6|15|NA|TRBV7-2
CASSLSSSFNSPLHF
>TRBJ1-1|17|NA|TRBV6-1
CASSEIFTGAENTEAFF
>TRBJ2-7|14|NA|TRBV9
CASSVAGGPSEQYF
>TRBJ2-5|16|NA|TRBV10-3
CAISEQGLAGSETQYF
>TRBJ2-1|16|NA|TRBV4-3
CASSQEWRAGHNEQFF
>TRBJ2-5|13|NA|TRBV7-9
CASSSQGGETQYF
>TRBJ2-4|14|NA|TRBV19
CASSMDGSKNIQYF
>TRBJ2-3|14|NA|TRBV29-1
CSVGPGGSTDTQYF
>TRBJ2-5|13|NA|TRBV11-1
CASSLERTETQYF
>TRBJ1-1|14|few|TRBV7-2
CASSLGPATAEAFF
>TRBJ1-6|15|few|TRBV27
CASSLGGARNSPLHF
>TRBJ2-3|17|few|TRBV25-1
CASSEGTSGGARDTQYF
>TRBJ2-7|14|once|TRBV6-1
CASNSAGGPYEQYF
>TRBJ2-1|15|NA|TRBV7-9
CASSRRTSGDGKEFF
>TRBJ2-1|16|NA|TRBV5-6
CASASEIVGQQGEQFF
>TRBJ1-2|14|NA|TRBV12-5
CASGNTPTQDGYTF
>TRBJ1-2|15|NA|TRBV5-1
CASSLDRGPLYGYTF
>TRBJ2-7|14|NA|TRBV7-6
CASSTNRDPYEQYF
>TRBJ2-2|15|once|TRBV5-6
CASSFRDRKTGELFF
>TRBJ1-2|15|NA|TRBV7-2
CASSLGRTGGVDYTF
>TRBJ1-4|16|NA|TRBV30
CAWSPPPRGANEKLFF
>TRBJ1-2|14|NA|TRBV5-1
CASSLDRSGGGYTF
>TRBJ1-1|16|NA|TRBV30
CAWSQGAAGGNTEAFF
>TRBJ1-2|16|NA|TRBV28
CASSLSQPGGAAGYTF
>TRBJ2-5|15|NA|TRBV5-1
CASSLEASGGETQYF
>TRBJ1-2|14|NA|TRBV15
CATSRDRSGDGYTF
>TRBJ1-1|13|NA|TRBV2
CASSELPNTEAFF
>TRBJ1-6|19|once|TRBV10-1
CASGPGTGCGPYYNSPLHF